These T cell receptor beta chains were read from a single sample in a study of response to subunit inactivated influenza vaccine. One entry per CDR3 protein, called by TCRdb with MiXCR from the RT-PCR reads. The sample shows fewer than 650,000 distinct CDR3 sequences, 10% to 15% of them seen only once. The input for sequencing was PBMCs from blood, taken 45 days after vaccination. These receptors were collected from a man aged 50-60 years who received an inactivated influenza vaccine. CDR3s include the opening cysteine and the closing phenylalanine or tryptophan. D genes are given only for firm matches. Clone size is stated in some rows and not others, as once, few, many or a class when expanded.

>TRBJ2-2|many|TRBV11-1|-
CASTPLPGELFF
TGTGCCAGCACCCCCCTACCCGGGGAGCTGTTTTTT
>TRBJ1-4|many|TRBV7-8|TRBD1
CASSKSRDRGRGEKLFF
TGTGCCAGCAGCAAGTCCCGGGACAGGGGGCGAGGTGAAAAACTGTTTTTT
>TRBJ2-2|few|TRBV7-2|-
CASSLRARNTGELFF
TGTGCCAGCAGCTTGAGAGCGAGGAACACCGGGGAGCTGTTTTTT
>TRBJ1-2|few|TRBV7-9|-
CASSLVYGPHQVGYTF
TGTGCCAGCAGCTTAGTTTACGGGCCCCACCAGGTTGGCTACACCTTC
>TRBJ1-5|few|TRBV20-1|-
CSRAALGQPQHF
TGCAGTAGGGCCGCTTTAGGGCAGCCCCAGCATTTT
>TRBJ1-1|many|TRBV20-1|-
CSAPRTGYTEAFF
TGCAGTGCTCCCCGGACGGGATACACTGAAGCTTTCTTT
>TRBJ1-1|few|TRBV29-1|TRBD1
CSVAPGGNTEAFF
TGCAGCGTTGCCCCAGGGGGGAACACTGAAGCTTTCTTT
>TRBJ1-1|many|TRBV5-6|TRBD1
CASSWDRRNTEAFF
TGTGCCAGCAGCTGGGACAGGAGGAACACTGAAGCTTTCTTT
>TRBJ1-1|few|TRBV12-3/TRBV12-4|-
CASSPGPPGVTEAFF
TGTGCCAGCAGTCCGGGACCGCCTGGGGTGACTGAAGCTTTCTTT
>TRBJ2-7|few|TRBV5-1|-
CASSSQRTPYEQYF
TGCGCCAGCAGCTCACAGCGTACCCCCTACGAGCAGTACTTC
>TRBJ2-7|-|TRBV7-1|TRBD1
CASSTGQGASQEQYF
TGTGCCAGCAGCACGGGACAGGGGGCTTCACAAGAGCAGTACTTC
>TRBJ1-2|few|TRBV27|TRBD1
CASSPQTGAINYGYTF
TGTGCCAGCAGTCCCCAAACAGGGGCGATAAACTATGGCTACACCTTC
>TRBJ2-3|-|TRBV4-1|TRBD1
CASSRQGAVPDTQYF
TGCGCCAGCAGCAGACAGGGGGCTGTTCCAGATACGCAGTATTTT
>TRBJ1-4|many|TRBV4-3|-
CASSRSLQGTNEKLFF
TGCGCCAGCAGCCGATCCCTACAAGGCACTAATGAAAAACTGTTTTTT
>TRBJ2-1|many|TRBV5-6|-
CASSYYGEQFF
TGTGCCAGCAGTTACTACGGTGAGCAGTTCTTC
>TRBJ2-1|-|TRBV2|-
CASCSVGGLNEQFF
TGTGCCAGCTGTAGCGTGGGGGGGCTCAATGAGCAGTTCTTC
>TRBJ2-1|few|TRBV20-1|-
CSAPQPVNEQFF
TGCAGTGCACCACAACCAGTTAATGAGCAGTTCTTC
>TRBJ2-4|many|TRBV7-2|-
CASSLTGPVVKNIQYF
TGTGCCAGCAGCTTAACAGGCCCGGTCGTCAAAAACATTCAGTACTTC
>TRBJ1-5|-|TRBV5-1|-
CASSLDWRSNQPQHF
TGCGCCAGCAGCTTGGACTGGAGAAGCAATCAGCCCCAGCATTTT
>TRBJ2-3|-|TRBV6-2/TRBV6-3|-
CASRSSGQGQYF
TGTGCCAGCAGATCCTCGGGGCAGGGGCAGTATTTT
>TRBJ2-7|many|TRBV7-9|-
CASSSPTGPAYEQYF
TGTGCCAGCAGTTCCCCCACAGGTCCCGCCTACGAGCAGTACTTC
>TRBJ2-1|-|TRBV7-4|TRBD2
CASSLRGRDGLAGNNEQFF
TGTGCCAGCAGCTTACGGGGACGCGACGGACTAGCGGGAAACAATGAGCAGTTCTTC
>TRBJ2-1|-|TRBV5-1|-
CASSLGDANEQFF
TGCGCCAGCAGCTTGGGGGACGCCAATGAGCAGTTCTTC
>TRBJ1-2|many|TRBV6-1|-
CASSDRLMGSGYTF
TGTGCCAGCAGTGATCGATTGATGGGGTCCGGCTACACCTTC
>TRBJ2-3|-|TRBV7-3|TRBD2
CASIFSSGADTQYF
TGTGCCAGCATCTTTTCTAGCGGAGCAGATACGCAGTATTTT
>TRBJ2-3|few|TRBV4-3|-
CASSQDSLTASTGADTQYF
TGCGCCAGCAGCCAAGATTCGTTAACGGCCTCGACCGGGGCAGATACGCAGTATTTT
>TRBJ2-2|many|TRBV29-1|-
CSVDEGASGELFF
TGCAGCGTTGACGAAGGGGCTTCCGGGGAGCTGTTTTTT
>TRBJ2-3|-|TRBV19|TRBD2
CASKPGPAGGRADTQYF
TGTGCTTCCAAACCCGGGCCAGCGGGGGGGCGAGCAGATACGCAGTATTTT
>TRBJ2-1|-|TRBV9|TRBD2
CASSARLAGLYNEQFF
TGTGCCAGCAGCGCCAGACTAGCGGGACTTTACAATGAGCAGTTCTTC
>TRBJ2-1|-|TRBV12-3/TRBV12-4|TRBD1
CASSPTGANEQFF
TGTGCCAGCAGTCCCACAGGGGCCAATGAGCAGTTCTTC
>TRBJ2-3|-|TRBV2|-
CASRNPSGGGGTDTQYF
TGTGCCAGCAGGAACCCCTCCGGCGGTGGGGGCACAGATACGCAGTATTTT
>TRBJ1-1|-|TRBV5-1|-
CASSLDINTEAFF
TGCGCCAGCAGCTTGGATATCAACACTGAAGCTTTCTTT
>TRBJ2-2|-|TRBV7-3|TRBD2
CASSSPGGTGELFF
TGTGCCAGCAGCTCTCCGGGGGGCACCGGGGAGCTGTTTTTT
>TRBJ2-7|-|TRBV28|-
CASSLPTQQTYEQYF
TGTGCCAGCAGTTTACCGACCCAACAAACCTACGAGCAGTACTTC
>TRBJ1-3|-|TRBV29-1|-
CSVQGSSGNTIYF
TGCAGCGTTCAGGGTTCCTCTGGAAACACCATATATTTT
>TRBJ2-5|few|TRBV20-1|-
CGGDRQETQYF
TGCGGGGGGGACAGGCAAGAGACCCAGTACTTC
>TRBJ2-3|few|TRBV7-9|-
CASQIRRGDLTDTQYF
TGTGCCAGTCAGATCCGACGGGGAGATCTCACAGATACGCAGTATTTT
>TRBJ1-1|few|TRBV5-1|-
CASGGQLNTEAFF
TGCGCCAGCGGAGGGCAGTTGAACACTGAAGCTTTCTTT
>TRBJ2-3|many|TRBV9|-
CASSVLQGVGTDTQYF
TGTGCCAGCAGCGTCCTACAGGGAGTAGGCACAGATACGCAGTATTTT
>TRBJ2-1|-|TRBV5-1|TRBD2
CASSPSGRGNEQFF
TGCGCCAGCAGCCCTAGCGGGAGGGGGAATGAGCAGTTCTTC
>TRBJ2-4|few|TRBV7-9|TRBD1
CASSFEGQGDIQYF
TGTGCCAGCAGCTTTGAGGGACAGGGGGACATTCAGTACTTC
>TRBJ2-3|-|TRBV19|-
CASSKGLSAGHTDTQYF
TGTGCCAGTAGTAAAGGGTTGAGTGCAGGGCACACAGATACGCAGTATTTT
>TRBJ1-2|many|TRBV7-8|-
CASSPGGGDGYTF
TGTGCCAGCAGCCCAGGAGGGGGGGATGGCTACACCTTC
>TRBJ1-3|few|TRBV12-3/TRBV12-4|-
CASSFTSGNTIYF
TGTGCCAGCAGTTTCACCTCTGGAAACACCATATATTTT
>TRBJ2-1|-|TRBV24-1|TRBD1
CACCLAKIWDRELNEQFF
TGTGCCTGCTGTTTAGCGAAAATCTGGGACAGGGAATTGAATGAGCAGTTCTTC
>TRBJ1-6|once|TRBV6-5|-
CASSYGQSVMGPLHF
TGTGCCAGCAGTTACGGGCAGTCCGTTATGGGACCCCTCCACTTT
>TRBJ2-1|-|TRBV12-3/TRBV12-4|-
CASSPGWGQDHNEQFF
TGTGCCAGCAGCCCCGGGTGGGGGCAAGACCACAATGAGCAGTTCTTC